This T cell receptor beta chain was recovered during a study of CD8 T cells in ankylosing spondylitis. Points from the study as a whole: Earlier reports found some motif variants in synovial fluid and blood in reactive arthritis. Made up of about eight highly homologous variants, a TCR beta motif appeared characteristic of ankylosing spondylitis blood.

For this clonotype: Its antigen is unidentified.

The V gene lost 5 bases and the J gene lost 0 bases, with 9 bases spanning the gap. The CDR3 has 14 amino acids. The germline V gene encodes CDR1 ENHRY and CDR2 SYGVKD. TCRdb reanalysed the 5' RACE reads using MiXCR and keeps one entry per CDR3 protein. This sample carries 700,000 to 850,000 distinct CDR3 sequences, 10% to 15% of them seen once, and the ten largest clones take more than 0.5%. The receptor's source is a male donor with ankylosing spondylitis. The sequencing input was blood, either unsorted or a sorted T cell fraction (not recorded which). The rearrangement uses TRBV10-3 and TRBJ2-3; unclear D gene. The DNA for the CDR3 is TGTGCCATCAGTTATCGGTCTAGCACAGATACGCAGTATTTT. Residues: CAISYRSSTDTQYF.